The sequence of this T cell receptor beta chain was determined in a study of spatial heterogeneity in lung cancer. Trimming at V came to 7 bases and at J to 5 bases, leaving 7 bases not matched to a gene. CDR3 size: 13 residues. Documented time point: sample taken at primary tumor resection. The donor population consisted of approximately 68 patients with untreated, early-stage non-small cell lung cancer. Whole RNA, which was extracted from tumor, nontumor lung tissue or frozen PBMC, was sequenced without any cell sorting. TCRdb re-called the 5' RACE reads through MiXCR, storing one row per CDR3 protein. Of 55,000 to 70,000 distinct CDR3 sequences listed, nearly 6.5% are singletons. This clonotype has a count of ten or more.

This chain links TRBV12-3 or TRBV12-4 with TRBJ2-5; the match to TRBD1 covers 7 bases. This receptor was identified in a female donor with early-stage non-small cell lung cancer. The sample here was PBMCs, taken at surgery. CDR3 region: CASNPTGVETQYF. Here the CDR3 DNA reads TGTGCCAGCAACCCCACAGGGGTGGAGACCCAGTACTTC.